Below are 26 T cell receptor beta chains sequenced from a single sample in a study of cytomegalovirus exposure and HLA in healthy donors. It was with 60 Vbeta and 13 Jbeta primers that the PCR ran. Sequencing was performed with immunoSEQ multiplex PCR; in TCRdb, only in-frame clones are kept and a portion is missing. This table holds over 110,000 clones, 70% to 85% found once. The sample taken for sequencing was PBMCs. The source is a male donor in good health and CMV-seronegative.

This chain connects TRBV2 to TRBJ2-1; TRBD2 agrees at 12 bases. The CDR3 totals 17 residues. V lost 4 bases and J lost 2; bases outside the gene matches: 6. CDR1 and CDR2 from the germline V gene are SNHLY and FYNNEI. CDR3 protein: CASSGQTSGSTYNEQFF. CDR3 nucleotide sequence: TGTGCCAGCAGTGGCCAGACTAGCGGGAGCACCTACAATGAGCAGTTCTTC.

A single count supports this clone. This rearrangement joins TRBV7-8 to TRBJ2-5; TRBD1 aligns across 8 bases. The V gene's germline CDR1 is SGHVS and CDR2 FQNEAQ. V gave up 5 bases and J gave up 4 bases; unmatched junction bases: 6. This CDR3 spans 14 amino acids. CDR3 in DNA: TGTGCCAGCAGCCCAGGACAGGGTTTAGAGACCCAGTACTTC. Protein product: CASSPGQGLETQYF.

The CDR3 is CASSLDLPRYSGYTF. Here the CDR3 DNA reads TGTGCCAGCAGCCTAGACCTTCCACGGTATTCCGGCTACACCTTC. The V gene is TRBV5-4, the J gene TRBJ1-2, with no clear D. V was shortened by 4 bases and J by 8 bases, with 21 bases between the two germline ends. The CDR3 spans 15 residues. CDR1 is SGHNT, CDR2 YYREEE, per germline (reference sequence).

DNA of the CDR3: TGTGCCAGCAGCCTGTATCCTATTGCAACTAATGAAAAACTGTTTTTT. The encoded protein is CASSLYPIATNEKLFF. This rearrangement joins TRBV11-2 to TRBJ1-4; no firm D call. V gave up 5 bases and J gave up 0 bases, with 13 bases separating them. Germline CDR1 reads SGHAT; CDR2 reads FQNNGV. The CDR3 loop spans 16 amino acids.

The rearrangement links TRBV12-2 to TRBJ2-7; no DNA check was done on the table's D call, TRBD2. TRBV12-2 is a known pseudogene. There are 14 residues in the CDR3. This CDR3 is CASPGGECSYEQYF. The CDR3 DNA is TGTGCAAGTCCGGGGGGAGAGTGCTCCTACGAGCAGTACTTC.

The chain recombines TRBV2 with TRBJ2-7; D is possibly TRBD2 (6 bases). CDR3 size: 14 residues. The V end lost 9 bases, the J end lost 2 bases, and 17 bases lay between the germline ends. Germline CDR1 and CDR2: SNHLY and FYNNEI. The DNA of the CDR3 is TGTGCCAGGAGGGCCCGGGAGCCGCCCTACGAGCAGTACTTC. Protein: CARRAREPPYEQYF.

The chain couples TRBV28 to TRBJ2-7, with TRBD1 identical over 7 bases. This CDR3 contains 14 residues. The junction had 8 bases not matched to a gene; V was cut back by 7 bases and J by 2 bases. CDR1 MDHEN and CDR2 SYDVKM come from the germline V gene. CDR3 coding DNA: TGTGCCAGCAACCCACAGGGGCGGGCCTACGAGCAGTACTTC. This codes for CASNPQGRAYEQYF.

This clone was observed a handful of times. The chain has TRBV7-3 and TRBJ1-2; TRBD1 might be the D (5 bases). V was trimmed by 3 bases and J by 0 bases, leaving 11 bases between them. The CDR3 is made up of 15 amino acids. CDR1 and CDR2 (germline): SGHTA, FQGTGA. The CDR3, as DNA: TGTGCCAGCAGCTTGGGACTCCTAGCTAACTATGGCTACACCTTC. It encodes CASSLGLLANYGYTF.

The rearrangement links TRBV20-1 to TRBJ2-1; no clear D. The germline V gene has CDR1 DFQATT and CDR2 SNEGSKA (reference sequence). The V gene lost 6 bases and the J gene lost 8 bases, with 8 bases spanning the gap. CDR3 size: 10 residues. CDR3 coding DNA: TGCAGTGCAAGGAGAGATGAGCAGTTCTTC. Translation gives CSARRDEQFF.

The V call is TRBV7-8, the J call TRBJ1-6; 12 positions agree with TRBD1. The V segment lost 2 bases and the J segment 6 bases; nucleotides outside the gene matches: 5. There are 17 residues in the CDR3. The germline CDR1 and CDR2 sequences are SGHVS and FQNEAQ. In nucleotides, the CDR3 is TGTGCCAGCAGCTTACCGGGACAGGGGGCTCGTAATTCACCCCTCCACTTT. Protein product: CASSLPGQGARNSPLHF.

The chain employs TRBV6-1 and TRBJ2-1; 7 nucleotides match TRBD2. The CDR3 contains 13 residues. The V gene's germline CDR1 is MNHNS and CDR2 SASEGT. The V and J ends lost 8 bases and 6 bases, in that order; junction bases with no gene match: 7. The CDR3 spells CASAQSGGNEQFF. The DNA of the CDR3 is TGTGCCAGCGCCCAGTCGGGGGGCAATGAGCAGTTCTTC.

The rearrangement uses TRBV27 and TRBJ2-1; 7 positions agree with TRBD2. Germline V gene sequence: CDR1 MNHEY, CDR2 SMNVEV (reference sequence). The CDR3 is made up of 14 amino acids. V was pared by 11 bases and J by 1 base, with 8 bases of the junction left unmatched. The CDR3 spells CAASNGGSYNEQFF. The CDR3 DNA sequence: TGTGCCGCATCTAACGGGGGGTCCTACAATGAGCAGTTCTTC.

CDR3 DNA sequence: TGTGCCAGCAGCTCCCCGAGTGGGAACACTGAAGCTTTCTTT. Translation: CASSSPSGNTEAFF. The chain joins TRBV7-2 to TRBJ1-1; D unresolved. Germline values: CDR1 SGHTA, CDR2 FQGNSA. The V and J ends lost 4 bases and 1 base respectively, with 10 bases between them. The length of the CDR3 is 14 residues.

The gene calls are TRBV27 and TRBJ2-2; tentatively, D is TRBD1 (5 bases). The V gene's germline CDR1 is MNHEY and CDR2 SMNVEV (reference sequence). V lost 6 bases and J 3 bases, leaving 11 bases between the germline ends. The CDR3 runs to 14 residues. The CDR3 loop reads CASRSGFDTGELFF. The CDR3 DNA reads TGTGCCAGCAGGTCAGGGTTTGACACCGGGGAGCTGTTTTTT.

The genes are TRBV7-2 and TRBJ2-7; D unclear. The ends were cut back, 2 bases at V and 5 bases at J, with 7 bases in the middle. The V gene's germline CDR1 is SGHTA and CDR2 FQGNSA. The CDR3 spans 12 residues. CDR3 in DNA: TGTGCCAGCAGCTTACTAGTAAACGAGCAGTACTTC. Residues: CASSLLVNEQYF.

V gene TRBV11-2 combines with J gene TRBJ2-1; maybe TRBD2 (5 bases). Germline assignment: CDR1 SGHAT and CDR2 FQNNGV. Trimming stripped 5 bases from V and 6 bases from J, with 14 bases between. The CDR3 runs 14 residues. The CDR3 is CASSLYVEGNEQFF. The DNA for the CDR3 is TGTGCCAGCAGCCTCTACGTAGAGGGCAATGAGCAGTTCTTC.

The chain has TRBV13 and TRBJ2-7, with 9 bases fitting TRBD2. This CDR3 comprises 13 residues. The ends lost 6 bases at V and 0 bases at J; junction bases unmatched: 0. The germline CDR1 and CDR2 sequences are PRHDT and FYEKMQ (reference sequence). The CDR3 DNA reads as TGTGCCAGCAGTAGCGGGAGCTCCTACGAGCAGTACTTC. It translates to CASSSGSSYEQYF.

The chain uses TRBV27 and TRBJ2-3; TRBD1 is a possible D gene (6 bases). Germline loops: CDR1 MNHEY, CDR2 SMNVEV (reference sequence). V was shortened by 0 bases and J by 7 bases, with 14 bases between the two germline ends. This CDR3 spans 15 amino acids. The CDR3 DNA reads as TGTGCCAGCAGTTTATCAAATCCTAGGGGGAATACGCAGTATTTT. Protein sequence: CASSLSNPRGNTQYF.

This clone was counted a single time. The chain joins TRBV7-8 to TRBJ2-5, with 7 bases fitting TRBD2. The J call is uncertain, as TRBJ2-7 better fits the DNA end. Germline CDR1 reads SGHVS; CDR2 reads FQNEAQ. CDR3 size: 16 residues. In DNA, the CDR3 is TGTGCCAGCAGCCCCTGGGGTGGGGGACTACAATACGAGCAGTACTTC. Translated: CASSPWGGGLQYEQYF.

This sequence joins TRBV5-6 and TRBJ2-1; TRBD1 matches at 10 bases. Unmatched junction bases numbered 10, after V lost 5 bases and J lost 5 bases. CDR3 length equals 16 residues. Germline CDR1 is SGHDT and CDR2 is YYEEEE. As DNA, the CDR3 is TGTGCCAGCAGTGGGGGACAGGGGCCTCGTAACAATGAGCAGTTCTTC. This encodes CASSGGQGPRNNEQFF.

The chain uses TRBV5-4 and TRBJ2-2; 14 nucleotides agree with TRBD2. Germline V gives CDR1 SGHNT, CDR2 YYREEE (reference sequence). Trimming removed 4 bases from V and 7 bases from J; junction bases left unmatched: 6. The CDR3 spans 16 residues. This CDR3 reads CASSIGTSGSVGELFF. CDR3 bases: TGTGCCAGCAGCATCGGGACTAGCGGGAGTGTCGGGGAGCTGTTTTTT.

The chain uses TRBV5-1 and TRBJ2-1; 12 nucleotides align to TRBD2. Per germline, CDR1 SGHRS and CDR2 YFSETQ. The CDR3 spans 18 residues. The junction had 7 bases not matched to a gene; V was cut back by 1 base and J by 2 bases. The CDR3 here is CASSLLPSGGGAYNEQFF. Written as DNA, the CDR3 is TGCGCCAGCAGCTTGCTCCCTAGCGGGGGGGGAGCCTACAATGAGCAGTTCTTC.

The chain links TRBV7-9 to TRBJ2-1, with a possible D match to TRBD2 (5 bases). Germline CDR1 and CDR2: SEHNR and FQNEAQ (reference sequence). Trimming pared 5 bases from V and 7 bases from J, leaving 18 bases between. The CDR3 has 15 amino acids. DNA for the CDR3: TGTGCCAGCAGCCCCCGGGATGGAGGTTGGAATGAGCAGTTCTTC. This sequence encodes CASSPRDGGWNEQFF.

The CDR3 spells CAWSGPHKLRGLNTEAFF. The DNA for the CDR3 is TGTGCCTGGAGTGGCCCCCATAAACTACGGGGTTTGAACACTGAAGCTTTCTTT. The chain uses TRBV30 and TRBJ1-1; D not resolved. The V and J ends lost 1 base and 0 bases respectively, with 21 bases between them. The length of the CDR3 is 18 residues. From germline, CDR1 is GTSNPN and CDR2 SVGIG (reference sequence).

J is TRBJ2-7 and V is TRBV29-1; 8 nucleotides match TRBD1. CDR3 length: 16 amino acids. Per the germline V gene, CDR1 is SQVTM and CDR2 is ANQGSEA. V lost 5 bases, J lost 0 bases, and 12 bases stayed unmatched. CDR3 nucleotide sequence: TGCAGCGTTCTGGGGACAGGCGGCGGCAGCTCCTACGAGCAGTACTTC. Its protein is CSVLGTGGGSSYEQYF.

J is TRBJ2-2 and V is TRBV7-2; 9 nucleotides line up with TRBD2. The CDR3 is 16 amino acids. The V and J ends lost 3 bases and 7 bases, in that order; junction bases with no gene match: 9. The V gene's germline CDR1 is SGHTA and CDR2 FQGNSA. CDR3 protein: CASSFLAGAYGGELFF. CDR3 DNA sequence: TGTGCCAGCAGCTTCTTAGCGGGAGCATACGGCGGGGAGCTGTTTTTT.